Listed below are T cell receptor beta chains from one sample, sequenced in a study of human T cells and chemical hapten exposure. TCRdb reprocessed the RACE reads with MiXCR, giving one entry per CDR3 protein. The data show over 60,000 distinct CDR3 sequences, with under 13% seen just once and around 7% held by the top ten. The starting material was whole blood, obtained in connection with sensitization to the hapten diphenylcyclopropenone (DPC). These receptors all come from a woman aged 45-60 years with alopecia areata. Some clones in this sample may be carry-over from other donors' samples. Both conserved end residues are part of each CDR3. A D gene is named only where the DNA matches it firmly. Expanded clones are given a class, and other clones once, few, many or no size at all.

j_call,v_call,d_call,clone_size,cdr3_aa,cdr3_nt
TRBJ2-7,TRBV9,TRBD2,many,CASSVGLAGGRYEQYF,TGTGCCAGCAGCGTGGGACTAGCGGGAGGGAGGTACGAGCAGTACTTC
TRBJ2-2,TRBV6-1,.,many,CASRLWGDTGELFF,TGTGCCAGCCGCCTCTGGGGCGACACCGGGGAGCTGTTTTTT
TRBJ2-1,TRBV20-1,.,once,CSASPAPGFNEQFF,TGCAGTGCTAGCCCGGCGCCAGGCTTCAATGAGCAGTTCTTC
TRBJ1-2,TRBV6-5,.,few,CASRKVDGYTF,TGTGCCAGCAGAAAAGTAGATGGCTACACCTTC
TRBJ2-3,TRBV11-2,TRBD2,few,CASSLGLAGVGDTQYF,TGTGCCAGCAGCTTAGGACTAGCGGGAGTTGGAGATACGCAGTATTTT
TRBJ2-7,TRBV3-1,TRBD2,many,CASSQGAGGYEQYF,TGTGCCAGCAGCCAAGGCGCGGGAGGCTACGAGCAGTACTTC
TRBJ2-5,TRBV7-6,TRBD1,.,CASSLDRGQETQYF,TGTGCCAGCAGCCTCGACAGGGGTCAAGAGACCCAGTACTTC
TRBJ1-1,TRBV2,.,.,CASRRDTEAFF,TGTGCCAGCCGACGGGACACTGAAGCTTTCTTT
TRBJ2-1,TRBV20-1,TRBD2,many,CSAITGLAGEDEQFF,TGCAGTGCTATTACCGGACTAGCGGGAGAGGATGAGCAGTTCTTC
TRBJ2-7,TRBV2,.,few,CASSEAMSYEQYF,TGTGCCAGCAGTGAAGCTATGAGCTACGAGCAGTACTTC
TRBJ1-3,TRBV20-1,.,.,CSAYTGPSGNTIYF,TGCAGTGCTTACACGGGGCCCTCTGGAAACACCATATATTTT
TRBJ2-1,TRBV6-5,.,.,CASSYRGGARTYNEQFF,TGTGCCAGCAGTTACCGTGGCGGAGCCCGTACCTACAATGAGCAGTTCTTC
TRBJ2-1,TRBV5-1,.,many,CASSLIVGASYNEQFF,TGCGCCAGCAGCTTGATAGTAGGGGCCTCCTACAATGAGCAGTTCTTC
TRBJ2-2,TRBV7-2,.,many,CASSLFGTGTGELFF,TGTGCCAGCAGCTTATTCGGCACGGGTACCGGGGAGCTGTTTTTT
TRBJ2-5,TRBV4-2,.,.,CASSQDMGTRETQYF,TGTGCCAGCAGCCAAGATATGGGTACGCGGGAGACCCAGTACTTC
TRBJ2-1,TRBV29-1,.,few,CSVSGTLNEQFF,TGCAGCGTTTCCGGGACCTTGAATGAGCAGTTCTTC
TRBJ2-5,TRBV7-8,TRBD2,many,CASSLAREGETQYF,TGTGCCAGCAGCTTAGCCCGGGAGGGAGAGACCCAGTACTTC
TRBJ1-1,TRBV6-1,.,.,CASSELGLNTEAFF,TGTGCCAGCAGTGAGTTGGGGTTGAACACTGAAGCTTTCTTT
TRBJ1-1,TRBV27,.,few,CASRGTGKNTEAFF,TGTGCCAGCAGAGGAACAGGGAAGAACACTGAAGCTTTCTTT
TRBJ2-1,TRBV5-1,TRBD2,many,CASSMSGGSYNEQFF,TGCGCCAGCAGTATGAGCGGGGGCTCCTACAATGAGCAGTTCTTC
TRBJ2-5,TRBV28,TRBD1,many,CASSRDSQETQYF,TGTGCCAGCAGCCGGGACAGCCAAGAGACCCAGTACTTC
TRBJ2-3,TRBV14,TRBD1,.,CARSPTGVTDTQYF,TGTGCCAGAAGCCCGACAGGGGTAACAGATACGCAGTATTTT
TRBJ2-7,TRBV30,.,many,CAWSLASDSYEQYF,TGTGCCTGGAGTCTAGCTAGCGACTCCTACGAGCAGTACTTC
TRBJ2-3,TRBV9,.,.,CASSGGLEDTQYF,TGTGCCAGCAGCGGAGGACTGGAAGATACGCAGTATTTT
TRBJ1-1,TRBV9,.,.,CASSVQGNTEAFF,TGTGCCAGCAGCGTCCAGGGAAACACTGAAGCTTTCTTT
TRBJ2-7,TRBV6-5,.,.,CASRKSATESSYEQYF,TGTGCCAGCAGAAAATCGGCGACGGAGAGCTCCTACGAGCAGTACTTC